The present T cell receptor (beta chain) was sequenced within a study of graft-versus-host responses after intestinal transplantation. Overall study: Every recipient underwent anti-thymocyte globulin induction, then tacrolimus and steroids for two to four years. Study findings and constraints: Declines in HvG clones occurring early post-transplant were associated with peak circulating GvH clone levels. The presence of high graft-versus-host to host-versus-graft clonal ratios in allografts characterized patients with graft-donor T cell macrochimerism. GvH clones turned up in recipient marrow; some had shown up first in ileum or blood.

Profiled with immunoSEQ multiplex PCR; TCRdb holds only in-frame clones, not every one. The sample has 130,000 to 150,000 clones, 85% to 95% seen once. Comment on this clone: The antigen is not known.

The length of the CDR3 is 14 residues. The V gene lost 3 bases and the J gene lost 0 bases, with 8 bases spanning the gap. From germline, CDR1 is KGHSH and CDR2 LQKENI. Material: unstimulated CD4+ T cells sorted from spleen or lymph node cells, obtained before intestinal transplant. This receptor was obtained from a human donor who received an intestinal transplant. The chain is built from TRBV18 and TRBJ1-1; possibly TRBD1 for D (5 bases). CDR3 sequence reads: CASSPGPMNTEAFF. CDR3 DNA: TGTGCCAGCTCACCGGGACCGATGAACACTGAAGCTTTCTTT.